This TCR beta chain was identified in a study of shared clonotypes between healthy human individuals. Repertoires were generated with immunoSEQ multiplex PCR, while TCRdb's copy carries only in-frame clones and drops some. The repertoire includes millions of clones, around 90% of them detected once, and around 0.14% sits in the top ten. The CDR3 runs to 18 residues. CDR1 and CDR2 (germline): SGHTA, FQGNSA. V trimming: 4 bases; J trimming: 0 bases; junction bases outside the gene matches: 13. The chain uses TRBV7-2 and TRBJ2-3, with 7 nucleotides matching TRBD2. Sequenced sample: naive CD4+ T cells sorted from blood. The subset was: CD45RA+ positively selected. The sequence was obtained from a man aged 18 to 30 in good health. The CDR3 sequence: CASSYVSSGAGSTDTQYF. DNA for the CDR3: TGTGCCAGCAGCTATGTGTCCAGCGGGGCGGGGAGCACAGATACGCAGTATTTT. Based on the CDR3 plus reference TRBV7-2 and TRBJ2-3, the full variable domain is GAGVSQSPSNKVTEKGKDVELRCDPISGHTALYWYRQSLGQGLEFLIYFQGNSAPDKSGLPSDRFSAERTGGSVSTLTIQRTQQEDSAVYLCASSYVSSGAGSTDTQYFGPGTRLTVL.